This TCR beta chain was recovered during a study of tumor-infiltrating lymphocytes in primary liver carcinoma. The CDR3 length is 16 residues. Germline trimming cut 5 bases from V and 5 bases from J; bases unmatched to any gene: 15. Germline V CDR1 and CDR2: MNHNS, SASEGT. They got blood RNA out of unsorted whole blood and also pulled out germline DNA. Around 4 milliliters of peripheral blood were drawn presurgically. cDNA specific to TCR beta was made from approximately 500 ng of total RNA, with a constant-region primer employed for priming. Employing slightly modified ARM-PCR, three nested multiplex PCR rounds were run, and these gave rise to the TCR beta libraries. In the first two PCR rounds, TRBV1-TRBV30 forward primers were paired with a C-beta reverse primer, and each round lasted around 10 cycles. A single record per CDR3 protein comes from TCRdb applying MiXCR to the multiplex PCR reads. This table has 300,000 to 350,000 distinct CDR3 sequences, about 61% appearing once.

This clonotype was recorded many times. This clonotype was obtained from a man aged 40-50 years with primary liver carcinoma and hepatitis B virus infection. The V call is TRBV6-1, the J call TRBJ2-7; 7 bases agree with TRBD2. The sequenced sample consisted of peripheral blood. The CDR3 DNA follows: TGTGCCAGCAGTCTCCTCACGCCGGGGAGGGAGGACGAGCAGTACTTC. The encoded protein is CASSLLTPGREDEQYF.